This passage covers 17 T cell receptor beta chains from one sample sequenced in a study of CD8+ T cells in alopecia areata. Described treatment: oral pan-JAK inhibitor, 5-10 mg twice daily. TCR sequencing used cDNA made by reverse transcription of extracted RNA. Here immunoSEQ multiplex PCR was the method, and the copy in TCRdb shows in-frame clones only, minus some. The repertoire holds about 210,000 clones, with around two fifths as singletons. The source was CD4+ T cells sorted from blood, collected at roughly week 36, from a patient treated with tofacitinib. The receptors derive from a human donor with alopecia areata.

The sample holds a few counts of this clone. The CDR3 nucleotides are TGTGCCAGCAGTGAACGACCTCAGGGAGCCGAGCAGTACTTC. It yields the protein CASSERPQGAEQYF. The V and J genes are TRBV25-1 and TRBJ2-7, with D possibly called TRBD1 or TRBD2 (5 bases each). This CDR3 is built from 14 residues. Germline loops: CDR1 MGHDK, CDR2 SYGVNS. V was trimmed by 2 bases and J by 6 bases, leaving 14 bases between them.

This clone was found a few times. This sequence joins TRBV19 and TRBJ1-1; D is perhaps TRBD1 (5 bases). Trimming pared 6 bases from V and 1 base from J, leaving 15 bases between. Germline CDR1 and CDR2: LNHDA and SQIVND (reference sequence). This CDR3 has 15 amino acids. The CDR3 here is CASRDRLGGNTEAFF. The CDR3 region has the DNA TGTGCCAGTAGGGATCGGCTGGGGGGGAACACTGAAGCTTTCTTT. The variable domain in full, completed from reference TRBV19 and TRBJ1-1, reads DGGITQSPKYLFRKEGQNVTLSCEQNLNHDAMYWYRQDPGQGLRLIYYSQIVNDFQKGDIAEGYSVSREKKESFPLTVTSAQKNPTAFYLCASRDRLGGNTEAFFGQGTRLTVV.

The genes are TRBV5-1 and TRBJ1-5; D may be TRBD1 (5 bases). From germline, CDR1 is SGHRS and CDR2 YFSETQ. The CDR3 consists of 15 residues. V lost 2 bases and J 6 bases, leaving 15 bases between the germline ends. In nucleotides, the CDR3 is TGCGCCAGCAGCTTATCGGGGGAGTCCGGTCAGCCCCAGCATTTT. Protein product: CASSLSGESGQPQHF.

This clone was recorded only once. CDR3 in DNA: TGTGCCAGCAGCGCAGGTCCGAACACCGGGGAGCTGTTTTTT. Protein product: CASSAGPNTGELFF. V usage is TRBV7-3 and J usage is TRBJ2-2; D is undetermined. Between the trimmed V and J ends, which lost 5 bases and 0 bases, there was a span of 7 bases. The germline V gene encodes CDR1 SGHTA and CDR2 FQGTGA. This CDR3 has 14 amino acids.

This clone has only a few counts. The chain combines TRBV30 with TRBJ1-2; 7 bases are a match to TRBD1. V was clipped by 4 bases and J by 4 bases; unmatched bases: 12. The CDR3 totals 15 residues. CDR1 GTSNPN and CDR2 SVGIG come from the germline V gene (reference sequence). As DNA, the CDR3 is TGTGCCTGGATCTCCCCCCCGGGACAGCTCTATGGCTACACCTTC. Encoded protein: CAWISPPGQLYGYTF.

V and J are TRBV7-2 and TRBJ1-4; D is unresolved. With 2 bases removed from V and 4 bases from J, the gap between germline ends came to 11 bases. This CDR3 comprises 15 residues. Germline values: CDR1 SGHTA, CDR2 FQGNSA. CDR3 sequence: CASSLHAARNEKLFF. Here the CDR3 DNA reads TGTGCCAGCAGCTTACACGCCGCCCGTAATGAAAAACTGTTTTTT.

The chain employs TRBV20-1 and TRBJ1-1, with unresolved D. Germline V CDR1 and CDR2: DFQATT, SNEGSKA (reference sequence). This CDR3 comprises 11 residues. The V gene lost 1 base and the J gene lost 1 base, with 1 base spanning the gap. CDR3 in amino acids: CSARGNTEAFF. CDR3 bases: TGCAGTGCTAGAGGGAACACTGAAGCTTTCTTT.

The V call is TRBV4-3, the J call TRBJ2-7, with D maybe TRBD2 (7 bases). The V end was cut by 1 base, the J end by 7 bases, with 14 bases between. CDR3 size: 14 residues. Germline loops: CDR1 LGHNA, CDR2 YSLEER. This CDR3 is CASSQVGGGGEQYF. The DNA for the CDR3 is TGCGCCAGCAGCCAAGTGGGAGGGGGAGGAGAGCAGTACTTC.

V is TRBV30 and J is TRBJ2-5, with 13 bases that match TRBD2. The J call may be mistaken, given a closer DNA end match to TRBJ2-7. The CDR3 spans 18 residues. Germline lookup yields CDR1 GTSNPN and CDR2 SVGIG (reference sequence). In DNA form, the CDR3 reads TGTGCCTGGAGTATCAGGACTAGCGGGAGAGCCCTGAGGCACGAGCAGTACTTC. Its translation is CAWSIRTSGRALRHEQYF.

This clone has more than one count but fewer than ten. The chain uses TRBV2 and TRBJ2-3; D is perhaps TRBD2 (5 bases). The CDR3 length is 15 residues. Looked up from germline, CDR1 is SNHLY and CDR2 is FYNNEI. V was cut by 7 bases and J by 4 bases, with 18 bases left in between. The CDR3 nucleotides are TGTGCCAGCACCTCCAGCGGTAAGAGCGCAGATACGCAGTATTTT. Translation: CASTSSGKSADTQYF. Supplemented by reference TRBV2 and TRBJ2-3, the full variable domain reads EPEVTQTPSHQVTQMGQEVILRCVPISNHLYFYWYRQILGQKVEFLVSFYNNEISEKSEIFDDQFSVERPDGSNFTLKIRSTKLEDSAMYFCASTSSGKSADTQYFGPGTRLTVL.

The chain has TRBV5-1 and TRBJ1-4; D perhaps matches TRBD1 (5 bases). Germline V lookup: CDR1 SGHRS, CDR2 YFSETQ. This CDR3 region has 15 residues. Trimming stripped 4 bases from V and 4 bases from J, with 14 bases between. The CDR3 DNA reads as TGCGCCAGCAGCGATTCCGGGACTGGTAATGAAAAACTGTTTTTT. It codes for CASSDSGTGNEKLFF. The variable domain in full, with the rest retrieved from reference TRBV5-1 and TRBJ1-4, is KAGVTQTPRYLIKTRGQQVTLSCSPISGHRSVSWYQQTPGQGLQFLFEYFSETQRNKGNFPGRFSGRQFSNSRSEMNVSTLELGDSALYLCASSDSGTGNEKLFFGSGTQLSVL.

This rearrangement joins TRBV27 to TRBJ1-5, with TRBD1 as a possible D gene (5 bases). The CDR3 extends over 14 amino acids. Germline CDR1 reads MNHEY; CDR2 reads SMNVEV (reference sequence). V lost 5 bases and J lost 7, with 15 bases in between. The CDR3 nucleotides read TGTGCCAGCAGTCCCCAGGGTACGAGCCAGCCCCAGCATTTT. It specifies CASSPQGTSQPQHF.

J is TRBJ2-7 and V is TRBV6-5; D is uncertain. Germline CDR1 MNHEY, CDR2 SVGAGI. The germline V and J ends were trimmed by 2 bases and 3 bases, with 8 bases remaining between them. This CDR3 is built from 13 residues. The CDR3 DNA is TGTGCCAGCAGTTACGGGCAGGTCTACGAGCAGTACTTC. Protein: CASSYGQVYEQYF.

CDR3 nucleotides: TGTGCCTGGAACAGGGTCGGCAAGACAGATACGCAGTATTTT. This translates into CAWNRVGKTDTQYF. The chain couples TRBV30 to TRBJ2-3; D is perhaps TRBD1 (6 bases). The CDR3 extends over 14 amino acids. V was pared by 4 bases and J by 3 bases, with 14 bases between. CDR1 and CDR2 (germline): GTSNPN, SVGIG (reference sequence).

This clone appeared once. V and J are TRBV4-1 and TRBJ2-3, with no clear D. The germline V and J ends were trimmed by 0 bases and 4 bases, with 5 bases remaining between them. The CDR3 runs 13 residues. Germline CDR1 MGHRA, CDR2 YSYEKL. CDR3 loop: CASSQEWADTQYF. CDR3 DNA: TGCGCCAGCAGCCAAGAGTGGGCAGATACGCAGTATTTT.

With respect to this clone: The identical CDR3 is also encoded by other nucleotide sequences in the sample. The genes are TRBV18 and TRBJ2-7; D is ambiguous. The CDR3 runs 12 residues. CDR1 and CDR2 (germline): KGHSH, LQKENI. Trimming removed 3 bases from V and 0 bases from J, with 3 bases in between. CDR3 loop: CASSPNSYEQYF. CDR3 DNA: TGTGCCAGCTCACCGAACTCCTACGAGCAGTACTTC. Using reference TRBV18 and TRBJ2-7 for the parts outside the CDR3, the full variable domain is NAGVMQNPRHLVRRRGQEARLRCSPMKGHSHVYWYRQLPEEGLKFMVYLQKENIIDESGMPKERFSAEFPKEGPSILRIQQVVRGDSAAYFCASSPNSYEQYFGPGTRLTVT.

The V gene is TRBV6-5, the J gene TRBJ1-2; 7 nucleotides align to TRBD1. Trimming at V came to 6 bases and at J to 8 bases, leaving 3 bases not matched to a gene. In germline, CDR1 is MNHEY, CDR2 SVGAGI. The CDR3 contains 11 residues. This CDR3 is CASRTGYGYTF. In DNA form, the CDR3 reads TGTGCCAGCAGGACAGGGTACGGCTACACCTTC.